What follows are 21 T cell receptor beta chains derived from one specimen sequenced in a study of blood T cell repertoires in COVID-19. This table comes from immunoSEQ multiplex PCR, and its TCRdb copy is limited to in-frame clones, with some not included. The top ten clones hold over 5% of a sample with 200,000 or so clones, 70% to 85% of them seen once. Sequencing was done on a sample of peripheral blood. The receptors shown here come from a woman younger than 45 with acute or convalescent COVID-19.

The chain employs TRBV7-8 and TRBJ1-1; D call uncertain. Trimming cost V 1 base and J 6 bases, with 12 bases left between them. Germline CDR1 SGHVS, CDR2 FQNEAQ. The CDR3 is 14 residues long. The CDR3 DNA reads as TGTGCCAGCAGCTTAGATGATGACGACTCTGAAGCTTTCTTT. Residues: CASSLDDDDSEAFF.

The V gene is TRBV4-1, the J gene TRBJ2-2, with TRBD1 matching 8 bases. CDR1 MGHRA and CDR2 YSYEKL come from the germline V gene. This CDR3 region has 16 residues. J gave up 0 bases and V 4 bases, and 4 bases lay outside the gene matches. CDR3 coding DNA: TGCGCCAGCAGCCTAGGACAGGGAACGAACACCGGGGAGCTGTTTTTT. This translates into CASSLGQGTNTGELFF.

The chain joins TRBV28 to TRBJ1-2, with 8 bases fitting TRBD1. CDR1 is MDHEN, CDR2 SYDVKM, per germline. The ends lost 3 bases at V and 5 bases at J; junction bases unmatched: 8. The CDR3 spans 15 residues. The CDR3 sequence: CASSLSGGPAYGYTF. Written as DNA, the CDR3 is TGTGCCAGCAGTTTGTCAGGGGGCCCTGCATATGGCTACACCTTC.

The chain couples TRBV24-1 to TRBJ2-1; D not resolved. CDR1 is KGHDR, CDR2 SFDVKD, per germline. This CDR3 spans 11 amino acids. V lost 12 bases, J lost 1 base, and 6 bases lay in between. The CDR3, as DNA: TGTGCCGCCCAGTCCTACAATGAGCAGTTCTTC. Its protein product is CAAQSYNEQFF.

This chain links TRBV10-3 with TRBJ1-2; possibly TRBD1 for D (6 bases). Trimming removed 7 bases at V and 6 bases at J, with 18 bases between. The germline V gene has CDR1 ENHRY and CDR2 SYGVKD. The CDR3 sequence is 14 residues long. The chain's CDR3 is CAINRYEGGDGYTF. The CDR3 DNA sequence: TGTGCCATCAACCGTTACGAGGGGGGGGATGGCTACACCTTC.

V is TRBV6-6 and J is TRBJ1-5; possibly TRBD1 for D (5 bases). The length of the CDR3 is 16 residues. In germline, CDR1 is MNHNY, CDR2 SVGAGI (reference sequence). Between the trimmed V and J ends, which lost 6 bases and 3 bases, there was a span of 18 bases. CDR3 bases: TGTGCCAGCAGCCTGGGGTTGGGGGGGTACAATCAGCCCCAGCATTTT. This gives the protein CASSLGLGGYNQPQHF.

The chain employs TRBV6-5 and TRBJ1-6; a weak D match, TRBD1 (5 bases). The CDR3 totals 14 residues. Trimming took 2 bases from V and 4 from J, leaving 6 bases between them. The germline V gene encodes CDR1 MNHEY and CDR2 SVGAGI. CDR3 DNA sequence: TGTGCCAGCAGTTACGACAGTTATAATTCACCCCTCCACTTT. It is translated as CASSYDSYNSPLHF.

This clone was detected once. The J gene is TRBJ2-7, the V gene TRBV19; 7 bases map to TRBD1. Per germline, CDR1 LNHDA and CDR2 SQIVND (reference sequence). V shed 9 bases, J shed 3 bases, and the junction held 11 bases outside the gene matches. The CDR3 consists of 14 residues. CDR3 DNA sequence: TGTGCCAGCCGGGCCCAGGACAGGCTCTACGAGCAGTACTTC. It specifies CASRAQDRLYEQYF.

A few counts support this clone. The V and J genes are TRBV14 and TRBJ1-2; 7 bases map to TRBD1. The CDR3 has 14 residues. Germline V gene data show CDR1 as SGHDN and CDR2 as FVKESK. V trimming: 1 base; J trimming: 4 bases; junction bases outside the gene matches: 3. This CDR3 is CASSQVGGGYGYTF. CDR3 bases: TGTGCCAGCAGCCAAGTAGGGGGCGGCTATGGCTACACCTTC.

V gene TRBV19 combines with J gene TRBJ1-5, with D possibly being TRBD1 (6 bases). The V and J ends lost 9 bases and 2 bases respectively, with 17 bases between them. Germline CDR1 LNHDA, CDR2 SQIVND (reference sequence). This CDR3 spans 15 amino acids. The CDR3 DNA reads as TGTGCCAGCCTTCGTTATTCAGGGGGCAATCAGCCCCAGCATTTT. Amino acid sequence: CASLRYSGGNQPQHF. Full variable domain (outside the CDR3, taken from reference TRBV19 and TRBJ1-5): DGGITQSPKYLFRKEGQNVTLSCEQNLNHDAMYWYRQDPGQGLRLIYYSQIVNDFQKGDIAEGYSVSREKKESFPLTVTSAQKNPTAFYLCASLRYSGGNQPQHFGDGTRLSIL.

The chain employs TRBV10-3 and TRBJ1-1; D is uncertain. Trimming pared 4 bases from V and 2 bases from J, leaving 5 bases between. This CDR3 comprises 12 residues. Germline CDR1 is ENHRY and CDR2 is SYGVKD. The CDR3 region has the DNA TGTGCCATCAGTGTTACTAACACTGAAGCTTTCTTT. Translating it yields CAISVTNTEAFF.

CDR3 in amino acids: CASSPDTQTQYF. CDR3 in DNA: TGTGCCAGCAGCCCAGATACACAGACCCAGTACTTC. The V call is TRBV14, the J call TRBJ2-5; D not resolved. V lost 4 bases and J lost 6, with 9 bases in between. Germline V lookup: CDR1 SGHDN, CDR2 FVKESK. This CDR3 spans 12 amino acids.

DNA of the CDR3: TGTGCCAGCAGCGTTGGACAGGGGACCGGGGAGCTGTTTTTT. This codes for CASSVGQGTGELFF. The chain carries TRBV7-9 and TRBJ2-2; 9 bases match TRBD1. CDR1 and CDR2 from the germline V gene are SEHNR and FQNEAQ (reference sequence). CDR3 length: 14 residues. V lost 5 bases and J lost 5; bases outside the gene matches: 3.

The chain links TRBV9 to TRBJ1-6; TRBD1 is a possible D gene (6 bases). The V gene's germline CDR1 is SGDLS and CDR2 YYNGEE. V shed 5 bases and J shed 5 bases, with 14 bases lying between them. The CDR3 spans 15 residues. CDR3 sequence reads: CASRPTDRNNSPLHF. Here the CDR3 DNA reads TGTGCCAGCAGGCCAACGGACAGAAATAATTCACCCCTCCACTTT.

This chain joins TRBV16 and TRBJ2-7, with a possible D match to TRBD1 (6 bases). The V end was cut by 6 bases, the J end by 5 bases, with 20 bases between. Germline V gene data show CDR1 as KGHSY and CDR2 as FQNENV. The CDR3 extends over 15 amino acids. CDR3 sequence: CASSLGQGVWHEQYF. The CDR3 region has the DNA TGTGCCAGCAGTCTGGGACAAGGGGTCTGGCACGAGCAGTACTTC.

J is TRBJ2-1 and V is TRBV29-1, with 8 bases aligning to TRBD1. This CDR3 region has 15 residues. CDR1 is SQVTM and CDR2 is ANQGSEA in the germline V gene. J lost 5 bases, V lost 6 bases, and 12 bases had no gene match. For the CDR3, the DNA is TGCAGCGTCGTGGGTGGGACAGGAATAAACAATGAGCAGTTCTTC. Translated: CSVVGGTGINNEQFF.

The chain carries TRBV15 and TRBJ2-7; D not certain. Trimming removed 1 base at V and 10 bases at J, with 20 bases between. Per germline, CDR1 LNHNV and CDR2 YYDKDF (reference sequence). The CDR3 is 15 residues long. The CDR3: CATSRARENFGGQYF. Here the CDR3 DNA reads TGTGCCACCAGCAGAGCCCGAGAGAACTTCGGCGGTCAGTACTTC.

V and J are TRBV7-3 and TRBJ2-1, with TRBD2 matching over 9 bases. V shed 4 bases, J shed 7 bases, and the junction held 2 bases outside the gene matches. The length of the CDR3 is 13 residues. Germline CDR1 SGHTA, CDR2 FQGTGA. The CDR3 coding sequence is TGTGCCAGCAGCTCCAGCGGGGGGAATGAGCAGTTCTTC. Amino acids: CASSSSGGNEQFF. Full variable domain (outside the CDR3, taken from reference TRBV7-3 and TRBJ2-1): GAGVSQTPSNKVTEKGKYVELRCDPISGHTALYWYRQSLGQGPEFLIYFQGTGAADDSGLPNDRFFAVRPEGSVSTLKIQRTERGDSAVYLCASSSSGGNEQFFGPGTRLTVL.

The V and J genes are TRBV21-1 and TRBJ1-3. TRBV21-1 is reported as a pseudogene. The CDR3 is made up of 16 amino acids. Written as DNA, the CDR3 is TGTGCCAGCAGCAAAGTATTGGACGGGAAGGGAAACACCATATATTTT. Its protein is CASSKVLDGKGNTIYF.

The CDR3 nucleotides are TGTGCCTGGACCGAAAAAAGGGGGAGCAATCAGCCCCAGCATTTT. Protein sequence: CAWTEKRGSNQPQHF. This rearrangement joins TRBV30 to TRBJ1-5, with a tentative D call TRBD1 (6 bases). The CDR3 sequence is 15 residues long. The germline V gene encodes CDR1 GTSNPN and CDR2 SVGIG (reference sequence). The V gene lost 4 bases and the J gene lost 1 base, with 14 bases spanning the gap.

CDR3 amino acids: CSVRQGRGQPQHF. For the CDR3, the DNA is TGCAGCGTTCGACAGGGTAGAGGCCAGCCCCAGCATTTT. The chain has TRBV29-1 and TRBJ1-5; 7 nucleotides agree with TRBD1. The CDR3 contains 13 residues. J lost 7 bases, V lost 5 bases, and 8 bases had no gene match. Per the germline V gene, CDR1 is SQVTM and CDR2 is ANQGSEA.